This TCR beta chain stems from a study of blood T cell repertoires in COVID-19 (dated by TCRdb to 2019 to 2021). With respect to the entire study: Recovered participants in ImmuneRACE Cohort 3 were defined as having two consecutive negative NP/OP PCR tests, clearance from a healthcare professional, or resolution of symptoms. Collaborator samples came from the United States, Italy and Spain and covered acute and convalescent phases of COVID-19. The prospective study material was composed of cDNA or gDNA derived from T cells, B-cell-depleted T cells, or PBMCs. Deeply sampled blood TCRbeta repertoires from subjects exposed to, actively infected with, or recovered from COVID-19 were included in the dataset. A freely available public database, intended as a resource for researchers studying the immune response to SARS-CoV-2, is where the repertoires were released. The samples were drawn from the first 160 participants of the ongoing ImmuneRACE study and from 950 to 1,500 subjects provided by 6 global collaborators. Nearly every sample came with metadata listing a de-identified subject ID, COVID-19 status, age in years and sex. Where HLA class I and class II types were available, the types were taken from metadata supplied by the sample provider, not from assay-based typing.

The germline V gene encodes CDR1 MDHEN and CDR2 SYDVKM. Trimming removed 5 bases from V and 7 bases from J; the gene matches leave 6 bases unexplained. The CDR3 goes from the cysteine to the phenylalanine over 14 residues. Only CDR3 DNA remains: 42 bases, in frame from the first base. TCRbeta CDR3 regions were amplified from genomic DNA using the immunoSEQ Assay, a bias-controlled multiplex PCR. As for the original processing: Within the assay, amplification of reference gene primers was used to estimate how many nucleated cells each sample contained. To quantify the absolute abundance of each unique TCRbeta CDR3 rearrangement, sequence reads were collapsed and filtered. For each sample, productive Simpson clonality was calculated as the square root of Simpson's diversity index over productive rearrangements. The table was pulled from immuneACCESS by TCRdb, which kept in-frame rearrangements only. Such tables lose some clones; where checked, under half of the loss comes from unresolved V genes, and the rest has no known cause. V, J and clone size derive from that table, while D and trimming were established from the DNA sequence. In all, the sample holds under 150,000 clones, and under 90% of those were seen once. The top ten constitute around 3.9% of the sample.

Beyond this particular receptor, the publication reports: Clinical and demographic metadata were provided uncurated, with the amount varying by source and participant.

Enrolling through a virtual design, the prospective study's participants ranged in age from roughly 18 to 100 years and lived across approximately 25 United States geographic areas. To assign participants to cohorts, the prospective study relied on clinical history that participants themselves reported in a screening survey and a study questionnaire. Each participant in the prospective study had whole blood, serum and a nasopharyngeal or oropharyngeal swab collected by mobile phlebotomists. Over a roughly 2-month period, participants in the prospective study had the option of providing additional blood draws and questionnaires. Prospective study blood samples were shipped either frozen or at room temperature before DNA extraction. Points on this clone: Its antigen is currently not known. No base qualities exist here, and no much larger clone lies one base off it.

Sequences were obtained from PBMCs or T cells enriched from blood (not recorded which). This chain joins TRBV28 to TRBJ1-4, with 8 central nucleotides matching TRBD1. This clonotype was sampled from a middle-aged man in a cohort exposed to, infected with or recovered from COVID-19 (not recorded which). In nucleotides, the sequence is TGTGCCAGCAGTCCCTGGACAGGGTCTGAAAAACTGTTTTTT. It codes for CASSPWTGSEKLFF. The variable domain in full, with residues beyond the CDR3 obtained from the reference TRBV28 and TRBJ1-4 genes, is DVKVTQSSRYLVKRTGEKVFLECVQDMDHENMFWYRQDPGLGLRLIYFSYDVKMKEKGDIPEGYSVSREKKERFSLILESASTNQTSMYLCASSPWTGSEKLFFGSGTQLSVL.